This TCR beta chain was identified during a study of T cells in Graves' hyperthyroidism and ophthalmopathy. This clonotype was counted many times. Germline V CDR1 and CDR2: SEHNR, FQNEAQ (reference sequence). CDR3 size: 15 residues. V was trimmed by 1 base and J by 3 bases, leaving 10 bases between them. TCR beta CDR3 sequences were amplified from RNA transcripts. Initially, a first-round RT-PCR of the TCR CDR3 employed the HTBI primer set. TCRdb fed the multiplex PCR reads into MiXCR, producing one record per CDR3 protein. Of around 380,000 distinct CDR3 sequences detected, approximately 13% appear once; the ten largest clones hold roughly 20%.

Material for sequencing was blood. This TCR derives from a young man with Graves' hyperthyroidism that later progressed to Graves' ophthalmopathy. The rearrangement joins TRBV7-9 to TRBJ2-1; D uncertain. The DNA of the CDR3 is TGTGCCAGCAGCTTAGGCAAAGGCTTCTACAATGAGCAGTTCTTC. It codes for CASSLGKGFYNEQFF.